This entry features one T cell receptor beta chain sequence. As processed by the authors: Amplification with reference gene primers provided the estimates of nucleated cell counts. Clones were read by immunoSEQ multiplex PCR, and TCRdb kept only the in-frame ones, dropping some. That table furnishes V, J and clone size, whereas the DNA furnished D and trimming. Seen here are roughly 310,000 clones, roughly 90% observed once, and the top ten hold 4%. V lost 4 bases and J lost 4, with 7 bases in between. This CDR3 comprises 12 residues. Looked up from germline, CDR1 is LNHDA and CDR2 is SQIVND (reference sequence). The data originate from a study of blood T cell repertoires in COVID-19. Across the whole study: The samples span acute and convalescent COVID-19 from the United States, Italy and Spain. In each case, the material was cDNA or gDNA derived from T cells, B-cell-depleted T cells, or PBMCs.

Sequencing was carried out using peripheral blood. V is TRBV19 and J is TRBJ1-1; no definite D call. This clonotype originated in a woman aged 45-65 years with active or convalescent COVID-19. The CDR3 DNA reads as TGTGCCAGTAGTAATCGGTTCACTGAAGCTTTCTTT. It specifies CASSNRFTEAFF. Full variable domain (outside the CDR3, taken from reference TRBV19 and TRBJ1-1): DGGITQSPKYLFRKEGQNVTLSCEQNLNHDAMYWYRQDPGQGLRLIYYSQIVNDFQKGDIAEGYSVSREKKESFPLTVTSAQKNPTAFYLCASSNRFTEAFFGQGTRLTVV.